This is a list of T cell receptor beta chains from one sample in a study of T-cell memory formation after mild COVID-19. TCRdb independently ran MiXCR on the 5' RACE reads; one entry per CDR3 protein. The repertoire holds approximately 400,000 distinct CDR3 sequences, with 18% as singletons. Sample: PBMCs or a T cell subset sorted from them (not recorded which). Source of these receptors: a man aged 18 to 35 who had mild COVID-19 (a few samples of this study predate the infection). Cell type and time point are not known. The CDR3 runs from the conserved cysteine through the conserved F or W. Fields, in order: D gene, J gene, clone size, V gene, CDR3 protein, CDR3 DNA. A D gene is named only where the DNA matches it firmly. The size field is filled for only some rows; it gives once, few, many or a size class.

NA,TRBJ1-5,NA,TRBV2,CASSGVTTNQPQHF,TGTGCCAGCAGCGGCGTGACAACGAATCAGCCCCAGCATTTT
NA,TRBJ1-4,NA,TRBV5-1,CASRWDNEKLFF,TGCGCCAGCAGATGGGATAATGAAAAACTGTTTTTT
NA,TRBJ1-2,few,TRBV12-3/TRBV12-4,CASTRGEDYGYTF,TGTGCCAGCACCCGAGGGGAGGACTATGGCTACACCTTC
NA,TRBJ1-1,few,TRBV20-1,CSARALTGRIEAFF,TGCAGTGCTAGAGCCCTCACAGGGCGGATTGAAGCTTTCTTT
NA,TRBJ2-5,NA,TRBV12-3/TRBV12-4,CASYLTVERTQYF,TGTGCCAGCTATCTCACGGTGGAACGGACCCAGTACTTC
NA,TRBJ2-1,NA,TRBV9,CASSLQGSPYNEQFF,TGTGCCAGCAGCCTACAAGGGTCCCCCTACAATGAGCAGTTCTTC
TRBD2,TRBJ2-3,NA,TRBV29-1,CSSGWGGNTDTQYF,TGCAGCTCCGGTTGGGGGGGAAACACAGATACGCAGTATTTT
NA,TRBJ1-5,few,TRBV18,CASSRDRINQPQHF,TGTGCCAGCTCCCGCGACAGAATCAATCAGCCCCAGCATTTT
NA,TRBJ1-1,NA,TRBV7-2,CASSLGGASNTEAFF,TGTGCCAGCAGCTTAGGGGGCGCCTCGAACACTGAAGCTTTCTTT
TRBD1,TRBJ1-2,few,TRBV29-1,CSGLGQNNGYTF,TGCAGCGGCCTGGGACAGAATAATGGCTACACCTTC
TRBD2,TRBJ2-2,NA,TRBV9,CASSVGLAGLAGELFF,TGTGCCAGCAGCGTAGGGCTAGCGGGGTTGGCCGGGGAGCTGTTTTTT
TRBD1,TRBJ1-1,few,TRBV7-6,CASSAQGVNTEAFF,TGTGCCAGCAGCGCCCAGGGGGTGAACACTGAAGCTTTCTTT
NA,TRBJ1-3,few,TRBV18,CASSPRTGADRDTIYF,TGTGCCAGCTCCCCCCGAACCGGGGCCGATCGGGACACCATATATTTT
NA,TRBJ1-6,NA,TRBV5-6,CASSPDGGYNSPLHF,TGTGCCAGCAGCCCGGACGGAGGCTATAATTCACCCCTCCACTTT
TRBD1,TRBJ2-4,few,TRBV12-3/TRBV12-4,CASSLRQGKNIQYF,TGTGCCAGCAGTTTACGACAGGGGAAAAACATTCAGTACTTC
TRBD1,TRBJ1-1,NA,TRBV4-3,CASSQDKGAVNTEAFF,TGCGCCAGCAGCCAAGATAAGGGGGCCGTGAACACTGAAGCTTTCTTT
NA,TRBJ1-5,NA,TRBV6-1,CASSEVWGQPQHF,TGTGCCAGCAGTGAAGTTTGGGGTCAGCCCCAGCATTTT
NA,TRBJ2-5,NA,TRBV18,CASSPLAGAETQYF,TGTGCCAGCTCACCATTGGCGGGTGCGGAGACCCAGTACTTC
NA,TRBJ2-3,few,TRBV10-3,CATMDRTDTQYF,TGTGCCACCATGGACCGCACAGATACGCAGTATTTT
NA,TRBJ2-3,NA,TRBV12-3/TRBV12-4,CASSISELSTDTQYF,TGTGCCAGCAGTATAAGCGAGCTCAGCACAGATACGCAGTATTTT
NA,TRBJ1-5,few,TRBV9,CASSAPPSNQPQHF,TGTGCCAGCAGCGCCCCCCCAAGCAATCAGCCCCAGCATTTT
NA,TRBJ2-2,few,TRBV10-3,CAISESTSGELFF,TGTGCCATCAGTGAGTCGACGTCCGGGGAGCTGTTTTTT
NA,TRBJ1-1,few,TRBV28,CASKESATEAFF,TGTGCCAGCAAGGAGAGTGCCACTGAAGCTTTCTTT
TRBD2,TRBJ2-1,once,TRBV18,CASSPGNLAGIFF,TGTGCCAGCTCACCAGGGAATCTAGCGGGGATTTTCTTC
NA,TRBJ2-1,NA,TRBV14,CASSQIVGGAVNNEQFF,TGTGCCAGCAGCCAAATAGTAGGGGGTGCAGTGAACAATGAGCAGTTCTTC
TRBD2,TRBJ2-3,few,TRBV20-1,CSARLRGLAESTDTQYF,TGCAGTGCTAGACTGAGAGGACTAGCGGAAAGCACAGATACGCAGTATTTT
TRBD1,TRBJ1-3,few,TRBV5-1,CASSRDRGLGNTIYF,TGCGCCAGCAGCCGGGACAGGGGGCTCGGAAACACCATATATTTT
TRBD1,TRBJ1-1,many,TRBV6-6,CASSYSEWSRGTEAFF,TGTGCCAGCAGTTACTCGGAGTGGAGCAGGGGGACTGAAGCTTTCTTT
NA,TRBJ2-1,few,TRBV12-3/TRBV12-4,CASSSSDKREQFF,TGTGCCAGCAGTTCGTCCGATAAGCGTGAGCAGTTCTTC
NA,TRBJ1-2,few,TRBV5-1,CASSSDRGYTF,TGCGCCAGCAGCTCGGACAGAGGCTACACCTTC
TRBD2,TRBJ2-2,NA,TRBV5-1,CASRILAGVSAGELFF,TGCGCCAGCAGAATCTTGGCGGGGGTTTCGGCCGGGGAGCTGTTTTTT
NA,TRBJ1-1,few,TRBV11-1,CASSPEGGRHTEAFF,TGTGCCAGCAGCCCAGAAGGGGGGAGGCACACTGAAGCTTTCTTT
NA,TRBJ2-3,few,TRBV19,CASSLRPTASTDTQYF,TGTGCCAGTAGTCTCCGCCCGACAGCTAGCACAGATACGCAGTATTTT
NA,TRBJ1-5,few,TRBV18,CASSPQGIQPQHF,TGTGCCAGCTCACCCCAGGGGATTCAGCCCCAGCATTTT
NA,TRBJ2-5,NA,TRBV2,CAVQGGETQYF,TGTGCCGTCCAAGGGGGGGAGACCCAGTACTTC
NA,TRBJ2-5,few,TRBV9,CASSVAWEETQYF,TGTGCCAGCAGCGTAGCATGGGAAGAGACCCAGTACTTC
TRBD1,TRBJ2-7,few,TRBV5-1,CASSWRGTGNYEQYF,TGCGCCAGCAGCTGGAGGGGGACAGGGAATTACGAGCAGTACTTC
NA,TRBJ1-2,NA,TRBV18,CASSPEVLGHGYTF,TGTGCCAGCTCACCAGAGGTCCTGGGGCATGGCTACACCTTC
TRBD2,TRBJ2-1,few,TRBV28,CASSFVLGLAGAPNEQFF,TGTGCCAGCAGTTTCGTCCTTGGACTAGCGGGGGCTCCCAATGAGCAGTTCTTC
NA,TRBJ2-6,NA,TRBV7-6,CDSSLSRRSSGANVLTF,TGTGACAGCAGCTTATCCCGACGGAGCTCTGGGGCCAACGTCCTGACTTTC
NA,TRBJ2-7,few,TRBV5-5,CASKETAAYEQYF,TGTGCCAGCAAAGAGACGGCTGCCTACGAGCAGTACTTC
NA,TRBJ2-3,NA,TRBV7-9,CASGDHTDTQYF,TGTGCCAGCGGGGACCACACAGATACGCAGTATTTT
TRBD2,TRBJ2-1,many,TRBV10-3,CAISGTSGGNEQFF,TGTGCCATCAGTGGGACTAGCGGGGGTAATGAGCAGTTCTTC
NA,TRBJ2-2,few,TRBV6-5,CASSYSDRNTGELFF,TGTGCCAGCAGTTACTCGGACAGAAACACCGGGGAGCTGTTTTTT
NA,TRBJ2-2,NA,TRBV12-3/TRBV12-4,CASSLDVWSGELFF,TGTGCCAGCAGTTTAGACGTGTGGTCCGGGGAGCTGTTTTTT